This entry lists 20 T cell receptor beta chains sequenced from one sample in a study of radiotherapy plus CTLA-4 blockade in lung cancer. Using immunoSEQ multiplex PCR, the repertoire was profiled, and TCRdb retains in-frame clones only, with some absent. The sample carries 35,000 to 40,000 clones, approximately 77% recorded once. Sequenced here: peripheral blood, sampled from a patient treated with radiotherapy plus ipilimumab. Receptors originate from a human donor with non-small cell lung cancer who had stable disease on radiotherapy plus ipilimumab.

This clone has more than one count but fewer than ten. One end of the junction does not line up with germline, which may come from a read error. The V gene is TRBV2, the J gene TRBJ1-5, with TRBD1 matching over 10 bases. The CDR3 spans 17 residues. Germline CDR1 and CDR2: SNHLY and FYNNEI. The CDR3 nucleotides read TGTGCCAGCTGTGAGGGACAGGGGCTCAAGAGGAATCAGCCCCAGCATTTT. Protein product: CASCEGQGLKRNQPQHF. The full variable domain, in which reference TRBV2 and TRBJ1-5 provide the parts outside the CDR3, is EPEVTQTPSHQVTQMGQEVILRCVPISNHLYFYWYRQILGQKVEFLVSFYNNEISEKSEIFDDQFSVERPDGSNFTLKIRSTKLEDSAMYFCASCEGQGLKRNQPQHFGDGTRLSIL.

CDR3: CASSGQGRSNQPQHF. As DNA, the CDR3 is TGTGCCAGCAGTGGACAGGGGAGGAGCAATCAGCCCCAGCATTTT. The rearrangement joins TRBV2 to TRBJ1-5, with 8 positions matching TRBD1. The CDR3 spans 15 residues. The J segment lost 1 base and the V segment lost 4 bases, leaving 3 bases of the junction unmatched. Germline CDR1 and CDR2: SNHLY and FYNNEI.

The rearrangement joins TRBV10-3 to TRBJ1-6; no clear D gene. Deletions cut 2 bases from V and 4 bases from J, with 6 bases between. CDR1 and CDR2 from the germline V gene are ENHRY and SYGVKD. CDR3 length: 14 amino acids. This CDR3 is CAISETGYNSPLHF. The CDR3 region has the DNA TGTGCCATCAGTGAGACCGGTTATAATTCACCCCTCCACTTT.

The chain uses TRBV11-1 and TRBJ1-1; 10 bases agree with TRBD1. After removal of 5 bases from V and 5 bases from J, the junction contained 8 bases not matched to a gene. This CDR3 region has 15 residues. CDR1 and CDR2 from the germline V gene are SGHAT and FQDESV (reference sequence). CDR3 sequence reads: CASSVLRDRGTEAFF. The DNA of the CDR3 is TGTGCCAGCAGCGTACTCCGGGACAGGGGTACTGAAGCTTTCTTT. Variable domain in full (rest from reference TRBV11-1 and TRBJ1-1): EAEVAQSPRYKITEKSQAVAFWCDPISGHATLYWYRQILGQGPELLVQFQDESVVDDSQLPKDRFSAERLKGVDSTLKIQPAELGDSAMYLCASSVLRDRGTEAFFGQGTRLTVV.

The CDR3 reads CASSRTEGETQYF. The CDR3 bases are TGTGCCAGCAGTCGGACGGAGGGGGAGACCCAGTACTTC. The V gene is TRBV6-6, the J gene TRBJ2-5; TRBD2 is a possible D gene (6 bases). Germline assignment: CDR1 MNHNY and CDR2 SVGAGI (reference sequence). The CDR3 length is 13 residues. V was cut by 5 bases and J by 5 bases, with 12 bases left in between.

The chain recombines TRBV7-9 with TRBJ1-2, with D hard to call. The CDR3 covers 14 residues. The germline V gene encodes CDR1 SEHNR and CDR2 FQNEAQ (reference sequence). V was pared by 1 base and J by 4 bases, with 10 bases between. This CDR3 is CASSLGVGSYGYTF. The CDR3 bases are TGTGCCAGCAGCTTAGGGGTGGGGAGCTATGGCTACACCTTC.

CDR3 sequence (DNA): TGTGCCAGCAGTGCGACTAGCGGGGGGGCGTACGAGCAGTTCTTC. Amino acids: CASSATSGGAYEQFF. The chain joins TRBV6-1 to TRBJ2-1; TRBD2 aligns across 14 bases. After removal of 4 bases from V and 10 bases from J, the junction contained 6 bases not matched to a gene. Germline CDR1 is MNHNS and CDR2 is SASEGT. The CDR3 sequence is 15 residues long.

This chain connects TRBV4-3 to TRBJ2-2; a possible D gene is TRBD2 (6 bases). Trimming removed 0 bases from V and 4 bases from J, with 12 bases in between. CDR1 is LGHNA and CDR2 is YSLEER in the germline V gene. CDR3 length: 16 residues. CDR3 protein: CASSQEERRGTGELFF. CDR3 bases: TGCGCCAGCAGCCAAGAAGAGCGGCGGGGCACCGGGGAGCTGTTTTTT.

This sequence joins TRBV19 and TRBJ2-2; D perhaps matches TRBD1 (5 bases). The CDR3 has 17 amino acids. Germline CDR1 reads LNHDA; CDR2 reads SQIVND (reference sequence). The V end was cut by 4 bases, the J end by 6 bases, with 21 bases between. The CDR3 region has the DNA TGTGCCAGTAGTACGCAGGGTTTTATTTCGGTTCCCGGGGAGCTGTTTTTT. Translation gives CASSTQGFISVPGELFF.

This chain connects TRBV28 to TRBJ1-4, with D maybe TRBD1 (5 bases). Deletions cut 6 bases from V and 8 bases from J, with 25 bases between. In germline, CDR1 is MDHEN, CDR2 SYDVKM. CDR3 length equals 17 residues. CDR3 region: CASRAGRTVGFVEKLFF. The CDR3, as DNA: TGTGCCAGCAGGGCGGGACGGACTGTAGGATTCGTGGAAAAACTGTTTTTT.

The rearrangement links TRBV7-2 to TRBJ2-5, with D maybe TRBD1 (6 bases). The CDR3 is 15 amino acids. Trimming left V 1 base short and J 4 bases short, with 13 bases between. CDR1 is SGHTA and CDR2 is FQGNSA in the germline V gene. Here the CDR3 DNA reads TGTGCCAGCAGCTTAGACAGGGCGAATGGAGAGACCCAGTACTTC. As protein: CASSLDRANGETQYF.

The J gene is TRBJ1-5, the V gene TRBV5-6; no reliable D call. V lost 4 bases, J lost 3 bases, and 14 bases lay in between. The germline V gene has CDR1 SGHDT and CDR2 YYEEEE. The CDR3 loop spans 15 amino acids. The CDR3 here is CASSPSGSYNQPQHF. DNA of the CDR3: TGTGCCAGCAGCCCTAGCGGCAGTTACAATCAGCCCCAGCATTTT.

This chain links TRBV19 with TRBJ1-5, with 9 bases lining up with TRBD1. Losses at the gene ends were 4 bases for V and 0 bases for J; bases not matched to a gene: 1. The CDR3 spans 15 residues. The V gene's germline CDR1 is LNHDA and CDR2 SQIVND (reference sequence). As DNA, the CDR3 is TGTGCCAGTAGTAACAGGGGGCTTAGCAATCAGCCCCAGCATTTT. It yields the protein CASSNRGLSNQPQHF.

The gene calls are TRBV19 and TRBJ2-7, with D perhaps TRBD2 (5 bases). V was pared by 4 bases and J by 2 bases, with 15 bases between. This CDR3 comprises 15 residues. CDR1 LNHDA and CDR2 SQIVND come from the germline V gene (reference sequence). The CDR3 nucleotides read TGTGCCAGTAGTAGCCGCCCACCGGAGGCCTACGAGCAGTACTTC. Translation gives CASSSRPPEAYEQYF.

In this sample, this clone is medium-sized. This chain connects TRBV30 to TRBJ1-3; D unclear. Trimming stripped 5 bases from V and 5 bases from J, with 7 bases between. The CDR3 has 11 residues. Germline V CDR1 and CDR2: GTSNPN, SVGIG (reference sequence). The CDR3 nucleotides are TGTGCCTGGGCTGACAGAAACACCATATATTTT. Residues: CAWADRNTIYF.

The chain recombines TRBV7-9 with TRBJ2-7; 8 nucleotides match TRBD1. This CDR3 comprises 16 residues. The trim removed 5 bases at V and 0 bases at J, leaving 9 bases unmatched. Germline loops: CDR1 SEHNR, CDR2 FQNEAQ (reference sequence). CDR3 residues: CASSPMGQASSYEQYF. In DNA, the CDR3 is TGTGCCAGCAGCCCAATGGGACAGGCGAGCTCCTACGAGCAGTACTTC.

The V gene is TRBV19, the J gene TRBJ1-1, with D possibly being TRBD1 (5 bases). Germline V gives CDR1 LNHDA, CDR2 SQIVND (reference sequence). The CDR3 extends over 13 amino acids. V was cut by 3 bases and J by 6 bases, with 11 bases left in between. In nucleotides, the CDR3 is TGTGCCAGTAGTATTGTCCGGACATCTGAAGCTTTCTTT. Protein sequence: CASSIVRTSEAFF.

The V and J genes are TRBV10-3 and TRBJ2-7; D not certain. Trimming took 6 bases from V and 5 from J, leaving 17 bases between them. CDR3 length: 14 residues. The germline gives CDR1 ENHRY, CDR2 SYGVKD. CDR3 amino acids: CAIRLGREVDEQYF. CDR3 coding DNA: TGTGCCATCAGGTTGGGTCGCGAGGTAGACGAGCAGTACTTC.

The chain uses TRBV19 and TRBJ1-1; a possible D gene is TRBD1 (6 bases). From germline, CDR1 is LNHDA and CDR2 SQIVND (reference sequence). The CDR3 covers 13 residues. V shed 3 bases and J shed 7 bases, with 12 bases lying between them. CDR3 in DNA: TGTGCCAGTAGTATCACACCGACAGGTGAAGCTTTCTTT. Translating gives CASSITPTGEAFF.

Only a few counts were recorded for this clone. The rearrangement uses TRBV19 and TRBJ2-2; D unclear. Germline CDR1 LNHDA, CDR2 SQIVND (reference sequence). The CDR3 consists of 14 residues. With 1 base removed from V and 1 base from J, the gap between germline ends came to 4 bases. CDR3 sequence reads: CASSIGQNTGELFF. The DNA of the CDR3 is TGTGCCAGTAGTATAGGACAGAACACCGGGGAGCTGTTTTTT. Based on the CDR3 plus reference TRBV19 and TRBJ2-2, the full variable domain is DGGITQSPKYLFRKEGQNVTLSCEQNLNHDAMYWYRQDPGQGLRLIYYSQIVNDFQKGDIAEGYSVSREKKESFPLTVTSAQKNPTAFYLCASSIGQNTGELFFGEGSRLTVL.